This is a list of T cell receptor beta chains from one sample in a study of blood T cell repertoires in COVID-19. Sequencing was performed with immunoSEQ multiplex PCR; in TCRdb, only in-frame clones are kept and a portion is missing. The sample lists 160,000 or so clones; approximately 82% were seen once. The sample was PBMCs or T cells enriched from blood (not recorded which). The receptor source for this set is a man aged 45 to 65 who had recovered from COVID-19. Both conserved end residues are trimmed from each CDR3. Fields, in order: CDR3 protein, V gene, CDR3 length.

CDR3: ASSLGQYYEQY
V: TRBV5-1
length: 11

CDR3: ATSSRSGANYEQY
V: TRBV2
length: 13

CDR3: ASSPRDSEAF
V: TRBV18
length: 10

CDR3: ASGSGDFSGEQF
V: TRBV5-1
length: 12

CDR3: ASSWMGGTEAF
V: TRBV12-3/TRBV12-4
length: 11

CDR3: ASSRIGLWGDTDEQY
V: TRBV5-4
length: 15

CDR3: ASTPAGRPNYNEQF
V: TRBV7-2
length: 14

CDR3: ASSGTGRTEAF
V: TRBV2
length: 11

CDR3: ASTSGQGGPGANVLT
V: TRBV7-9
length: 15

CDR3: ASSLAWGGAARGETQY
V: TRBV5-1
length: 16

CDR3: ASSQDQGVYGYT
V: TRBV4-1
length: 12

CDR3: ASSSAGLAGHEQY
V: TRBV19
length: 13